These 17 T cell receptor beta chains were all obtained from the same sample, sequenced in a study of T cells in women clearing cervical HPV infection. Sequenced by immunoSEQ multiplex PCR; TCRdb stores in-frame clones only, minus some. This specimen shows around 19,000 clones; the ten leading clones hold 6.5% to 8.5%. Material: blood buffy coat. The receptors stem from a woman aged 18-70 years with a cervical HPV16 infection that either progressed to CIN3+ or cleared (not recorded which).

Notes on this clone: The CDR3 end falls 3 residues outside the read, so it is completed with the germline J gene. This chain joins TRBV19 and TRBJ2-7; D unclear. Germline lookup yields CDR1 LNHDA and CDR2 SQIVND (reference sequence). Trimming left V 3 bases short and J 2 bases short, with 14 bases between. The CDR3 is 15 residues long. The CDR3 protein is CASSISVAPTYEQYF. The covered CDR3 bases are TGTGCCAGTAGTATCAGCGTGGCACCGACCTACGAG.

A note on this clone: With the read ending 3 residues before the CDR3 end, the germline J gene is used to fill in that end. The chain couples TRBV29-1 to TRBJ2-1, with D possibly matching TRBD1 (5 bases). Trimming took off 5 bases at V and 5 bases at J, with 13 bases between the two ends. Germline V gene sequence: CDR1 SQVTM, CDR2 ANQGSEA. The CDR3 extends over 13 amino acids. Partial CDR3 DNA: TGCAGCGTTCCGACGACAGAGAACAATGAG. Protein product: CSVPTTENNE. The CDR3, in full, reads CSVPTTENNEQFF.

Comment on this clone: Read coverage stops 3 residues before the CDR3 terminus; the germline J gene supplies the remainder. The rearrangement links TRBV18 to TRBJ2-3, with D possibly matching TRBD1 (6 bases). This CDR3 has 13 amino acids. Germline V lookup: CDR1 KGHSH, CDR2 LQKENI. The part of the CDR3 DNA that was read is TGTGCCAGCTCAAGGACAGAAAATCAGCCG. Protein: CASSRTENQP. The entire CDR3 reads CASSRTENQPQYF. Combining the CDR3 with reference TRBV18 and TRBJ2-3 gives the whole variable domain NAGVMQNPRHLVRRRGQEARLRCSPMKGHSHVYWYRQLPEEGLKFMVYLQKENIIDESGMPKERFSAEFPKEGPSILRIQQVVRGDSAAYFCASSRTENQPQYFGPGTRLTVL.

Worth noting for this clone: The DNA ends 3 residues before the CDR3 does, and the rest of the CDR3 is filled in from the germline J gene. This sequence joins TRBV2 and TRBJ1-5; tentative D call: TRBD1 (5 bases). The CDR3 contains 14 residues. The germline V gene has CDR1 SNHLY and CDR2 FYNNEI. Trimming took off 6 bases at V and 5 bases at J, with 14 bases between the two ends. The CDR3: CASSTDGHYQPQHF. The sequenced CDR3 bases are TGTGCCAGCAGCACCGACGGACATTATCAGCCC.

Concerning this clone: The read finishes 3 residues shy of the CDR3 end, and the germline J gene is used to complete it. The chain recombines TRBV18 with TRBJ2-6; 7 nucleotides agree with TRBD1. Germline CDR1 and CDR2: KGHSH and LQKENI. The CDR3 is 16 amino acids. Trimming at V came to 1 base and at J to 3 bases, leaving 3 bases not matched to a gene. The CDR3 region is CASSPRQGIGANVLTF. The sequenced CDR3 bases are TGTGCCAGCTCACCACGACAGGGCATTGGGGCCAACGTC.

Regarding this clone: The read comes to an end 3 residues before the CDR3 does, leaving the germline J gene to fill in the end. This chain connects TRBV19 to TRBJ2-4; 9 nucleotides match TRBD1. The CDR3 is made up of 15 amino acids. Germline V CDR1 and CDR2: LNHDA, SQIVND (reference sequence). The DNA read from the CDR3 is TGTGCCAGTAGTATTCGGACAGGGGCCTCCTATGGT. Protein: CASSIRTGASYG. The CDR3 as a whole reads CASSIRTGASYGQYF.

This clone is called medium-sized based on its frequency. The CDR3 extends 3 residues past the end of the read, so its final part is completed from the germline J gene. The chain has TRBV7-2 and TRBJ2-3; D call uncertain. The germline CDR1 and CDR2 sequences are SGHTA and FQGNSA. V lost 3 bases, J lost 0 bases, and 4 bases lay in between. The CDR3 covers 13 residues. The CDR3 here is CASSFLSTDTQYF. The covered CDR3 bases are TGTGCCAGCAGCTTTCTTAGCACAGATACG.

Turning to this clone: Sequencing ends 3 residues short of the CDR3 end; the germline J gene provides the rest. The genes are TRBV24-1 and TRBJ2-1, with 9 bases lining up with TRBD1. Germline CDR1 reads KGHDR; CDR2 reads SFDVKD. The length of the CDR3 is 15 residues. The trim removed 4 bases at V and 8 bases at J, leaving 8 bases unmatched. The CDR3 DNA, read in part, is TGTGCCACCAGTGAACCCGGACAGGGGTCCCATGAG. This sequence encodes CATSEPGQGSHE. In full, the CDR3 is CATSEPGQGSHEQFF.

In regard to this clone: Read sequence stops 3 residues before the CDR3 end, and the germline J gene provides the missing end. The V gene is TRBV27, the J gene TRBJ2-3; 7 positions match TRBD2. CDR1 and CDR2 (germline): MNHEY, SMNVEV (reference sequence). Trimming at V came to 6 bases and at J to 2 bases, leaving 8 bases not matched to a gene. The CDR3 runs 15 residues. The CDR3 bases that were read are TGTGCCAGCAGCGCTGGACTAGGATTCACAGATACG. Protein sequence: CASSAGLGFTDT. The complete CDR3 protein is CASSAGLGFTDTQYF.

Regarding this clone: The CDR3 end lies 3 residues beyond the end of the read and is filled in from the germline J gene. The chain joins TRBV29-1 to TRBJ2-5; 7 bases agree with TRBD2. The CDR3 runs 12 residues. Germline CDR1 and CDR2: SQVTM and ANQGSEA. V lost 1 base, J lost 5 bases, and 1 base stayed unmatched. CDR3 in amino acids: CSVEGEGETQYF. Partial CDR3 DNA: TGCAGCGTTGAAGGGGAGGGGGAGACC.

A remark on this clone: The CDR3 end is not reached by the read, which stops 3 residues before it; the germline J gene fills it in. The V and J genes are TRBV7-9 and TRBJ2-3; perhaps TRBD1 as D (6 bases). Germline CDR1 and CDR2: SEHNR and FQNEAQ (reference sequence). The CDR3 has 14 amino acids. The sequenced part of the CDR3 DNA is TGTGCCAGCAGCCCACTGACAGGCTTAGGGCCG. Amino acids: CASSPLTGLGP. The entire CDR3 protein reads CASSPLTGLGPQYF.

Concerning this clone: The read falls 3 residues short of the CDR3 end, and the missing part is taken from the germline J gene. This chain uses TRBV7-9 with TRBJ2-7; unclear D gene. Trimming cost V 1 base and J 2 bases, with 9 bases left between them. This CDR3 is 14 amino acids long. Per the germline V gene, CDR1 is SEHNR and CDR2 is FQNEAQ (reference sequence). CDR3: CASSLVAAAYEQYF. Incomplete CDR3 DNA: TGTGCCAGCAGCTTAGTGGCGGCCGCCTACGAG.

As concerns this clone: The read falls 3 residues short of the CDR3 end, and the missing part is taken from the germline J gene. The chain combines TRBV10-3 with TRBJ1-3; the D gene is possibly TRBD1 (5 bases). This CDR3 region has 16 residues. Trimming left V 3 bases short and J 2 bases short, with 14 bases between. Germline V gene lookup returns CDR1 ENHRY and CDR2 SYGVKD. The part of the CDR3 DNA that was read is TGTGCCATCAGTGACCCTCGAGCGGGGGCTGGAAACACC. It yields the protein CAISDPRAGAGNT. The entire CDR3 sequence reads CAISDPRAGAGNTIYF.

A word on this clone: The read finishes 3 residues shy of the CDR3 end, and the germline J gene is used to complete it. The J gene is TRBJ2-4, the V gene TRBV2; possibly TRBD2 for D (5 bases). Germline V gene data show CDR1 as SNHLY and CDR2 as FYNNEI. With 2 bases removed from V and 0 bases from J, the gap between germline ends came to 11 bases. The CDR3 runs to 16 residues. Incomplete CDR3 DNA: TGTGCCAGCAGTGAAATAGCGAAACTAGCCAAAAACATT. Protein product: CASSEIAKLAKNI. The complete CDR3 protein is CASSEIAKLAKNIQYF. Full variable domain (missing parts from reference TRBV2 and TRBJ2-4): EPEVTQTPSHQVTQMGQEVILRCVPISNHLYFYWYRQILGQKVEFLVSFYNNEISEKSEIFDDQFSVERPDGSNFTLKIRSTKLEDSAMYFCASSEIAKLAKNIQYFGAGTRLSVL.

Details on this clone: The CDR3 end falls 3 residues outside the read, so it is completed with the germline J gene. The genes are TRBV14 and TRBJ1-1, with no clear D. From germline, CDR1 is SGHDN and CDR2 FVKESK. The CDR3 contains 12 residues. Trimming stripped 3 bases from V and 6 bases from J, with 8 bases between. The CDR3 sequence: CASSHNVAEAFF. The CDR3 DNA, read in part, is TGTGCCAGCAGCCATAATGTCGCTGAA.

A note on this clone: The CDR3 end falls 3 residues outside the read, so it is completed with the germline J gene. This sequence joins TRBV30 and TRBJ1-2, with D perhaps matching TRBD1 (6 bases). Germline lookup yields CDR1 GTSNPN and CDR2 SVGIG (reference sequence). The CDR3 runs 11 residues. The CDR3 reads CAGTGPWGYTF. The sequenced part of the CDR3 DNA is TGTGCCGGAACAGGGCCCTGGGGC. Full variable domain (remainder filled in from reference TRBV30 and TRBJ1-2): SQTIHQWPATLVQPVGSPLSLECTVEGTSNPNLYWYRQAAGRGLQLLFYSVGIGQISSEVPQNLSASRPQDRQFILSSKKLLLSDSGFYLCAGTGPWGYTFGSGTRLTVV.

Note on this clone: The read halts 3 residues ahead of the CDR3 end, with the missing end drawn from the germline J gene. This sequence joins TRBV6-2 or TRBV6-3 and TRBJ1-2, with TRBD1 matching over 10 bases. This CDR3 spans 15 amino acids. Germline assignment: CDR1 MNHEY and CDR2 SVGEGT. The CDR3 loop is CASTPLDRGGYDYTF. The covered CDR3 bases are TGTGCCAGCACCCCTTTGGACAGGGGGGGCTACGAC.